This section outlines one TCR beta chain sequence together with its context. The data derive from a study of monozygotic twins with inflammatory bowel disease. Germline values: CDR1 SQVTM, CDR2 ANQGSEA. The CDR3 contains 12 residues. The TCR libraries each used total RNA (roughly 4,000 ng per library). TCRdb reprocessed the 5' RACE reads, keeping one entry per CDR3 protein, no DNA. Its table records about 350,000 distinct CDR3 sequences. The genes are TRBV29-1 and TRBJ1-1. This receptor was taken from a human donor with ulcerative colitis or Crohn's disease, or a healthy co-twin of an affected twin (not recorded which). The sample was blood. CDR3 sequence reads: CSVRRVNTEAFF.